The sequence of this T cell receptor beta chain was determined in a study of a mutant IDH1 vaccine in newly diagnosed glioma. Stated time point: week 35, safety follow-up. Doses of 300 ug of mutant IDH1 20-mer peptide were given with topical imiquimod. The donors had new WHO grade 3 or 4 astrocytomas; these were IDH1-mutant and ATRX-lost. The CDR3 consists of 13 residues. CDR1 is WSHSY, CDR2 SAAADI, per germline. Trimming shortened V by 5 bases and J by 1 base, and 8 bases separated the two germline ends. Here immunoSEQ multiplex PCR was the method, and the copy in TCRdb shows in-frame clones only, minus some. There are 58,000 or so clones in the sample; about nine tenths occur only once, and around 1.6% lies in the top ten. With respect to this clone: Its antigen is unidentified.

The sequence came from a man in his forties with glioma. Sequences were derived from PBMCs, sampled from a glioma patient whose treatment included an IDH1 peptide vaccine. The chain links TRBV10-2 to TRBJ2-5; TRBD1 is a possible D gene (5 bases). The CDR3 nucleotides are TGCGCCAGCAGTCCTAGGGGCCAAGAGACCCAGTACTTC. Translated: CASSPRGQETQYF.